This T cell receptor beta chain is drawn from a study of T cells in localized non-small cell lung cancer. Losses at the gene ends were 3 bases for V and 1 base for J; bases not matched to a gene: 6. Germline CDR1 PRHDT, CDR2 FYEKMQ (reference sequence). This CDR3 is 19 amino acids long. Method: immunoSEQ multiplex PCR; TCRdb's copy keeps in-frame clones and lacks some. The sample has 30,000 or so clones; roughly 86% are singletons. This TCR derives from a woman aged 35 to 70 with stage III lung adenocarcinoma. V is TRBV13 and J is TRBJ2-6; TRBD2 agrees at 13 bases. The material was peripheral blood mononuclear cells, obtained before any cancer treatment. The CDR3 reads CASSFRLAGGLSGANVLTF. The CDR3 nucleotides are TGTGCCAGCAGCTTTCGACTAGCGGGGGGCCTATCTGGGGCCAACGTCCTGACTTTC.